These 32 T cell receptor beta chains were sequenced from one sample in a study of regulatory T cells in long-lasting Graves disease. The time point is: newly diagnosed GD, antithyroid drugs for less than 3 months. PBMCs provided the RNA from which the TCR library was made. TCR beta libraries were built with iRepertoire HTBI primers and Arm-PCR of CDR3 regions. TCRdb reanalysed the multiplex PCR reads using MiXCR and keeps one entry per CDR3 protein. Of 320,000 or so distinct CDR3 sequences in the sample, about 20% are singletons; the top ten hold less than 45%. Source: peripheral blood mononuclear cells (PBMCs), taken at new diagnosis, from a patient treated with antithyroid drugs. The receptors here all came from a female donor with Graves disease.

This rearrangement joins TRBV11-2 to TRBJ2-3, with no clear D. The V end lost 5 bases, the J end lost 2 bases, and 8 bases lay between the germline ends. The CDR3 sequence is 13 residues long. Looked up from germline, CDR1 is SGHAT and CDR2 is FQNNGV. The CDR3 is CASSPTTTDTQYF. Here the CDR3 DNA reads TGTGCCAGCAGCCCCACTACCACAGATACGCAGTATTTT.

This clonotype was seen only once. J is TRBJ2-5 and V is TRBV12-3 or TRBV12-4, with a possible D match to TRBD1 (5 bases). The CDR3 sequence is 14 residues long. Trimming cost V 6 bases and J 0 bases, with 11 bases left between them. CDR3 coding DNA: TGTGCCAGCAGAGACAGAGAGTACCAAGAGACCCAGTACTTC. This translates into CASRDREYQETQYF.

This clonotype was recorded many times. V is TRBV18 and J is TRBJ1-4; 10 nucleotides agree with TRBD1. Germline-derived CDR1 and CDR2 are KGHSH and LQKENI. CDR3 length equals 16 residues. The V gene end was trimmed by 3 bases and the J gene end by 4 bases; junction bases not matched to a gene: 5. DNA for the CDR3: TGTGCCAGCTCACCGGACAGGGGGGAGAATAATGAAAAACTGTTTTTT. Translating gives CASSPDRGENNEKLFF.

The chain joins TRBV18 to TRBJ2-3; no definite D call. The CDR3 contains 15 residues. Trimming stripped 3 bases from V and 0 bases from J, with 10 bases between. Germline lookup yields CDR1 KGHSH and CDR2 LQKENI. CDR3 amino acids: CASSPGGTSTDTQYF. For the CDR3, the DNA is TGTGCCAGCTCACCGGGCGGCACGAGCACAGATACGCAGTATTTT. Looking up the rest from reference TRBV18 and TRBJ2-3 gives the full variable domain: NAGVMQNPRHLVRRRGQEARLRCSPMKGHSHVYWYRQLPEEGLKFMVYLQKENIIDESGMPKERFSAEFPKEGPSILRIQQVVRGDSAAYFCASSPGGTSTDTQYFGPGTRLTVL.

This clonotype was recorded many times. The genes are TRBV2 and TRBJ1-5; D unclear. This CDR3 is built from 15 residues. Germline V gene data show CDR1 as SNHLY and CDR2 as FYNNEI. V was trimmed by 5 bases and J by 3 bases, leaving 14 bases between them. The DNA of the CDR3 is TGTGCCAGCAGTATAGCGGCCTCCCCCAATCAGCCCCAGCATTTT. It is translated as CASSIAASPNQPQHF.

There are a few counts of this clonotype. Possible read error: a much larger clone is one base away. This rearrangement joins TRBV3-1 to TRBJ2-7; TRBD2 matches 15 bases. V lost 3 bases and J lost 9; bases outside the gene matches: 12. The CDR3 is made up of 17 amino acids. Germline values: CDR1 LGHDT, CDR2 YNNKEL (reference sequence). CDR3 DNA sequence: TGTGCCAGCAGCCAGGGACTAGCGGGAGGTCTTAGGAACGGGCAGTACTTC. It yields the protein CASSQGLAGGLRNGQYF.

In its sample, this clonotype was seen many times. The V and J genes are TRBV20-1 and TRBJ2-7, with 7 bases fitting TRBD2. The germline CDR1 and CDR2 sequences are DFQATT and SNEGSKA (reference sequence). V was clipped by 0 bases and J by 0 bases; unmatched bases: 8. The CDR3 loop spans 16 amino acids. The CDR3 loop reads CSARDRLGLDSYEQYF. The CDR3 DNA reads as TGCAGTGCTAGAGATCGCCTAGGACTAGACTCCTACGAGCAGTACTTC.

This clonotype was recorded many times. At one end, the junction sequence differs from germline, possibly due to a read error. J is TRBJ1-1 and V is TRBV20-1; unclear D gene. Germline V gives CDR1 DFQATT, CDR2 SNEGSKA (reference sequence). This CDR3 has 13 residues. The CDR3 DNA reads TGCAGTGCTTCGGACGGAACGAACACTGAAACTTTCTTT. Protein: CSASDGTNTETFF.

This clonotype was recorded at least ten times. The chain employs TRBV20-1 and TRBJ1-4; D uncertain. V was clipped by 6 bases and J by 8 bases, with 13 bases between them. The CDR3 contains 12 residues. The germline V gene encodes CDR1 DFQATT and CDR2 SNEGSKA (reference sequence). Here the CDR3 reads CSAQAGGEKLFF. CDR3 DNA sequence: TGCAGTGCCCAAGCTGGAGGGGAAAAACTGTTTTTT.

There are a few counts of this clonotype. The CDR3 spells CASSQDGTVAQYF. CDR3 in DNA: TGTGCCAGCAGCCAAGACGGGACGGTGGCCCAGTACTTC. The rearrangement uses TRBV3-1 and TRBJ2-5, with D tentatively TRBD1 or TRBD2 (5 bases each). This CDR3 spans 13 amino acids. Germline-derived CDR1 and CDR2 are LGHDT and YNNKEL (reference sequence). The ends were cut back, 0 bases at V and 9 bases at J, with 11 bases in the middle.

This clonotype was recorded a few times. The chain has TRBV6-4 and TRBJ1-2, with TRBD1 identical over 7 bases. The CDR3 spans 14 residues. Per germline, CDR1 MRHNA and CDR2 SNTAGT. The trim removed 6 bases at V and 4 bases at J, leaving 8 bases unmatched. The CDR3 region is CASSGLTGSYGYTF. The CDR3 nucleotides are TGTGCCAGCAGCGGTCTGACAGGGAGCTATGGCTACACCTTC.

This clonotype was counted ten times or more. This chain joins TRBV19 and TRBJ2-5; 7 nucleotides align to TRBD1. The CDR3 totals 12 residues. CDR1 is LNHDA and CDR2 is SQIVND in the germline V gene (reference sequence). Germline trimming cut 7 bases from V and 4 bases from J; bases unmatched to any gene: 3. For the CDR3, the DNA is TGTGCCAGTACAGCAGGGGGAGAGACCCAGTACTTC. Protein product: CASTAGGETQYF.

In this sample, this clonotype turned up a few times. The chain has TRBV5-1 and TRBJ2-7; tentatively, D is TRBD1 or TRBD2 (5 bases each). Germline CDR1 reads SGHRS; CDR2 reads YFSETQ. CDR3 size: 14 residues. V was cut by 1 base and J by 5 bases, with 13 bases left in between. The DNA of the CDR3 is TGCGCCAGCAGCTTGCGGGGCCCGGCGGACGAGCAGTACTTC. Translated, it gives CASSLRGPADEQYF.

This clonotype was observed at least ten times. The chain has TRBV5-5 and TRBJ2-7, with 8 positions matching TRBD1. The J segment lost 0 bases and the V segment lost 4 bases, leaving 12 bases of the junction unmatched. CDR1 SGHKS and CDR2 YYEKEE come from the germline V gene (reference sequence). CDR3 length: 17 amino acids. The CDR3 spells CASSLGTGLGSSYEQYF. CDR3 DNA: TGTGCCAGCAGCCTCGGGACAGGCTTAGGGAGCTCCTACGAGCAGTACTTC.

The CDR3 region has the DNA TGCAGTGCTCCCGCTCGTGCGGGATTGTACCAAGAGACCCAGTACTTC. Its protein is CSAPARAGLYQETQYF. The chain joins TRBV20-1 to TRBJ2-5, with D possibly TRBD2 on 6 matching bases. Germline loops: CDR1 DFQATT, CDR2 SNEGSKA (reference sequence). V was shortened by 5 bases and J by 0 bases, with 19 bases between the two germline ends. This CDR3 has 16 residues.

This clonotype was seen at least ten times. The chain links TRBV5-4 to TRBJ1-6, with a weak D call TRBD1 (5 bases). Germline V gene lookup returns CDR1 SGHNT and CDR2 YYREEE (reference sequence). Deletions cut 1 base from V and 6 bases from J, with 11 bases between. This CDR3 region has 15 residues. CDR3 sequence: CASSLFGGSNSPLHF. In nucleotides, the CDR3 is TGTGCCAGCAGCTTGTTCGGGGGGTCTAATTCACCCCTCCACTTT.

This clonotype came up many times. Since a much larger clone is just one base distant, this may be a read error. The chain uses TRBV11-2 and TRBJ1-2, with a tentative D call TRBD1 (5 bases). The CDR3 is 15 amino acids. Germline loops: CDR1 SGHAT, CDR2 FQNNGV. CDR3 bases: TGTGCCGGCAGCCAAGGGGCGTCAGTCGACTATGGCTACACCTTC. This codes for CAGSQGASVDYGYTF.

This clonotype was detected many times. The rearrangement links TRBV24-1 to TRBJ2-2; 7 bases align to TRBD1. J lost 8 bases, V lost 6 bases, and 5 bases had no gene match. The CDR3 sequence is 13 residues long. Per the germline V gene, CDR1 is KGHDR and CDR2 is SFDVKD. In DNA, the CDR3 is TGTGCCACCAGTCCCGGGACAGAAGGGGAGCTGTTTTTT. It codes for CATSPGTEGELFF.

In its sample, this clonotype was seen many times. This chain connects TRBV29-1 to TRBJ2-7; no clear D. Germline assignment: CDR1 SQVTM and CDR2 ANQGSEA. This CDR3 contains 12 residues. Trimming shortened V by 5 bases and J by 2 bases, and 10 bases separated the two germline ends. Here the CDR3 reads CSVKIGPYEQYF. Here the CDR3 DNA reads TGCAGCGTTAAAATAGGGCCCTACGAGCAGTACTTC.

This clonotype occurred a few times. The chain couples TRBV6-1 to TRBJ1-5; no clear D. V dropped 7 bases and J dropped 7 bases, with 14 bases sitting between them. CDR3 length equals 13 residues. The germline gives CDR1 MNHNS, CDR2 SASEGT. CDR3 region: CASTPGPGQPQHF. Written as DNA, the CDR3 is TGTGCCAGCACCCCCGGGCCCGGCCAGCCCCAGCATTTT.

This clonotype was seen ten or more times. The chain uses TRBV20-1 and TRBJ2-3; 10 bases fit TRBD2. This CDR3 spans 15 amino acids. CDR1 is DFQATT and CDR2 is SNEGSKA in the germline V gene (reference sequence). The junction had 7 bases not matched to a gene; V was cut back by 3 bases and J by 4 bases. The CDR3 DNA sequence: TGCAGTGCTAGTGTCAGCGGGAGGGCGGCAGATACGCAGTATTTT. Protein sequence: CSASVSGRAADTQYF.

This clonotype has more than one count but fewer than ten. The chain recombines TRBV30 with TRBJ1-5, with TRBD1 identical over 7 bases. V dropped 2 bases and J dropped 6; count of bases not matched to a gene: 4. This CDR3 is 13 amino acids long. Looked up from germline, CDR1 is GTSNPN and CDR2 is SVGIG (reference sequence). The CDR3 DNA reads TGTGCCTGGAGTTCTAGGGGGCTTCAGCCCCAGCATTTT. This sequence encodes CAWSSRGLQPQHF.

This clonotype was detected many times. The chain recombines TRBV7-6 with TRBJ1-2; TRBD1 is a possible D gene (6 bases). This CDR3 spans 13 amino acids. Trimming took off 5 bases at V and 7 bases at J, with 14 bases between the two ends. Germline CDR1 reads SGHVS; CDR2 reads FNYEAQ. The CDR3 region has the DNA TGTGCCAGCAGCCTTACAGGGAGTAGTGGCTACACCTTC. Its translation: CASSLTGSSGYTF.

This clonotype was found many times. J is TRBJ2-3 and V is TRBV28, with TRBD2 identical over 11 bases. The germline V gene encodes CDR1 MDHEN and CDR2 SYDVKM. The CDR3 is 16 amino acids. The trim removed 7 bases at V and 2 bases at J, leaving 8 bases unmatched. CDR3 coding DNA: TGTGCCAGCAACTTCGGGGGACTAGCGGTCACAGATACGCAGTATTTT. Its protein is CASNFGGLAVTDTQYF.

Regarding this clonotype: This CDR3 fails to terminate in the conserved phenylalanine or tryptophan, so it likely reflects a read error. It is unclear where the CDR3 begins or ends on the DNA, so no DNA is shown, and the CDR3 is as TCRdb lists it. J is TRBJ2-2 and V is TRBV11-2. From germline, CDR1 is SGHAT and CDR2 FQNNGV. Termini included, the CDR3 measures 13 amino acids. This chain's CDR3 is CASSLPDTGERFV.

This clonotype was detected many times. This chain uses TRBV6-1 with TRBJ1-1; D possibly corresponds to TRBD1 (5 bases). The CDR3 runs to 18 residues. Trimming removed 0 bases at V and 3 bases at J, with 20 bases between. CDR1 and CDR2 (germline): MNHNS, SASEGT. The DNA for the CDR3 is TGTGCCAGCAGTGAAGCAAGCCAGGGATGGGGGATTGACACTGAAGCTTTCTTT. It codes for CASSEASQGWGIDTEAFF.

This clonotype was detected many times. This sequence joins TRBV24-1 and TRBJ2-3; TRBD2 aligns across 10 bases. The CDR3 runs to 17 residues. The V and J ends lost 3 bases and 5 bases, in that order; junction bases with no gene match: 10. CDR1 and CDR2 (germline): KGHDR, SFDVKD. In DNA, the CDR3 is TGTGCCACCAGTGATCCATCTCTAGCGGGAGCCAGAGATACGCAGTATTTT. It is translated as CATSDPSLAGARDTQYF.

This clonotype came up many times. The chain recombines TRBV12-3 or TRBV12-4 with TRBJ2-2; D may be TRBD2 (5 bases). V dropped 5 bases and J dropped 1 base, with 14 bases sitting between them. This CDR3 has 16 amino acids. The DNA of the CDR3 is TGTGCCAGCAGTCTACTTTCCGGGGTGAACACCGGGGAGCTGTTTTTT. It is translated as CASSLLSGVNTGELFF.

This clonotype was seen at least ten times. The CDR3 sequence: CASSLVGSRTYEQYF. The CDR3 DNA is TGTGCCAGCAGCTTAGTGGGGTCGCGAACCTACGAGCAGTACTTC. This chain links TRBV11-2 with TRBJ2-7; D not resolved. V was shortened by 1 base and J by 2 bases, with 12 bases between the two germline ends. This CDR3 comprises 15 residues. Germline V CDR1 and CDR2: SGHAT, FQNNGV.

This clonotype has at least ten counts. The chain joins TRBV20-1 to TRBJ1-6; D is ambiguous. The CDR3 length is 12 residues. Germline V gene sequence: CDR1 DFQATT, CDR2 SNEGSKA (reference sequence). V was cut by 7 bases and J by 3 bases, with 7 bases left in between. The DNA of the CDR3 is TGCAGTGGGCGGAGCTATAATTCACCCCTCCACTTT. It specifies CSGRSYNSPLHF.

This chain uses TRBV7-9 with TRBJ2-1; no clear D gene. Deletions cut 1 base from V and 15 bases from J, with 13 bases between. This CDR3 contains 12 residues. Germline CDR1 is SEHNR and CDR2 is FQNEAQ (reference sequence). In DNA form, the CDR3 reads TGTGCCAGCAGCTTAGTGTCAGGTAACACGTTCTTC. This encodes CASSLVSGNTFF.

For the CDR3, the DNA is TGCAGTGCTAGAGATCGAAGCGGGATGATAGATACGCAGTATTTT. As protein: CSARDRSGMIDTQYF. The chain couples TRBV20-1 to TRBJ2-3, with 7 bases identical to TRBD2. Germline V gene sequence: CDR1 DFQATT, CDR2 SNEGSKA (reference sequence). The CDR3 consists of 15 residues. The V gene end was trimmed by 0 bases and the J gene end by 5 bases; junction bases not matched to a gene: 8.